This T cell receptor (beta chain) was captured by sequencing in a study of T-cell reconstitution after alpha-beta-depleted transplantation in children. Researchers prepared the TCRbeta library using unique molecular identifiers, the study reports. TCRdb re-analysed the PCR reads in MiXCR, keeping a single row per CDR3 protein. The sample yields approximately 240,000 distinct CDR3 sequences, approximately 9.9% seen once. V was pared by 5 bases and J by 4 bases, with 17 bases between. CDR1 is MNHEY, CDR2 SMNVEV, per germline (reference sequence). This CDR3 is 15 amino acids long. This TCR derives from a human donor who donated a stem cell graft to a child with SCID. Specimen: PBMCs from the stem cell graft donor, collected from the stem cell graft. V is TRBV27 and J is TRBJ1-2; the D gene is possibly TRBD1 (6 bases). CDR3 in DNA: TGTGCCAGCAGTGAGGGAGGGGGGGCTTTCTATGGCTACACCTTC. This translates into CASSEGGGAFYGYTF.